Presented here are 17 T cell receptor beta chains from one specimen sequenced in a study of cytomegalovirus exposure and HLA in healthy donors. Amplification used 60 Vbeta primers and 13 Jbeta primers. Repertoires were generated with immunoSEQ multiplex PCR, while TCRdb's copy carries only in-frame clones and drops some. The table lists approximately 82,000 clones, over 9% of them singletons. The sequenced material came from PBMCs. The receptor set was obtained from a man aged 60-69 years in good health and CMV-seropositive.

This clone has a handful of counts. This rearrangement joins TRBV14 to TRBJ1-2; 7 bases agree with TRBD1. V gave up 4 bases and J gave up 2 bases; unmatched junction bases: 7. The CDR3 sequence is 15 residues long. From germline, CDR1 is SGHDN and CDR2 FVKESK. CDR3: CASSPLQGPNYGYTF. For the CDR3, the DNA is TGTGCCAGCAGCCCCCTACAGGGGCCGAACTATGGCTACACCTTC.

This clone was seen more than once but under ten times. This chain uses TRBV11-2 with TRBJ2-7; 7 nucleotides match TRBD2. CDR3 length equals 12 residues. In germline, CDR1 is SGHAT, CDR2 FQNNGV. Trimming cost V 6 bases and J 3 bases; bases outside gene matches: 2. DNA of the CDR3: TGTGCCAGCAGTGGGGGGGGCTACGAGCAGTACTTC. The encoded protein is CASSGGGYEQYF.

On this clone: Relative to the germline gene, one junction end is altered; a read error may explain this. Different DNA sequences within this sample yield the same CDR3. The rearrangement links TRBV6-1 to TRBJ2-2; tentative D call: TRBD2 (5 bases). Germline values: CDR1 MNHNS, CDR2 SASEGT. The CDR3 has 14 residues. The CDR3 is CASSLPANTGELFF. The DNA for the CDR3 is TGTGCCAGCAGTCTTCCAGCGAACACCGGGGAGCTGTTCTTT.

This CDR3 reads CASSFYRDEQFF. DNA of the CDR3: TGTGCCAGCAGCTTTTATCGGGATGAGCAGTTCTTC. V and J are TRBV5-5 and TRBJ2-1; D unclear. The length of the CDR3 is 12 residues. Germline lookup yields CDR1 SGHKS and CDR2 YYEKEE (reference sequence). The germline V and J ends were trimmed by 2 bases and 8 bases, with 8 bases remaining between them. Using reference TRBV5-5 and TRBJ2-1 for the parts outside the CDR3, the full variable domain is DAGVTQSPTHLIKTRGQQVTLRCSPISGHKSVSWYQQVLGQGPQFIFQYYEKEERGRGNFPDRFSARQFPNYSSELNVNALLLGDSALYLCASSFYRDEQFFGPGTRLTVL.

The V gene is TRBV5-5, the J gene TRBJ1-1, with TRBD1 as a possible D gene (6 bases). Deletions cut 6 bases from V and 0 bases from J, with 12 bases between. From germline, CDR1 is SGHKS and CDR2 YYEKEE (reference sequence). The CDR3 sequence is 14 residues long. The CDR3 loop reads CASTPTGMNTEAFF. CDR3 coding DNA: TGTGCCAGCACACCGACAGGAATGAACACTGAAGCTTTCTTT.

This clone turned up a few times. The V call is TRBV7-6, the J call TRBJ2-1; 7 bases match TRBD2. Losses at the gene ends were 2 bases for V and 4 bases for J; bases not matched to a gene: 14. The CDR3 sequence is 18 residues long. From germline, CDR1 is SGHVS and CDR2 FNYEAQ. The chain's CDR3 is CASSLLSSAGAVYNEQFF. The DNA for the CDR3 is TGTGCCAGCAGCTTATTGAGCTCCGCGGGAGCCGTGTACAATGAGCAGTTCTTC.

This clone was counted only a few times. The V gene is TRBV4-1, the J gene TRBJ2-3, with D perhaps matching TRBD2 (6 bases). V lost 4 bases, J lost 5 bases, and 10 bases lay in between. The CDR3 sequence is 13 residues long. Germline values: CDR1 MGHRA, CDR2 YSYEKL. The CDR3 is CASSLRREDTQYF. The CDR3 DNA follows: TGCGCCAGCAGCCTAAGGCGGGAAGATACGCAGTATTTT.

In this sample, this clone turned up a few times. The rearrangement joins TRBV29-1 to TRBJ2-3; D is uncertain. The CDR3 has 11 residues. V was clipped by 6 bases and J by 6 bases, with 10 bases between them. CDR1 is SQVTM, CDR2 ANQGSEA, per germline. The CDR3 is CSVRRADTQYF. As DNA, the CDR3 is TGCAGCGTCCGGAGAGCCGATACGCAGTATTTT.

The rearrangement joins TRBV7-2 to TRBJ2-1; D is possibly TRBD1 (6 bases). This CDR3 comprises 14 residues. V lost 4 bases, J lost 8 bases, and 15 bases lay in between. Germline V CDR1 and CDR2: SGHTA, FQGNSA. CDR3 sequence (DNA): TGTGCCAGCAGCTCCGGCAGGGGAATCGATGAGCAGTTCTTC. Its translation: CASSSGRGIDEQFF. Full variable domain (outside the CDR3, taken from reference TRBV7-2 and TRBJ2-1): GAGVSQSPSNKVTEKGKDVELRCDPISGHTALYWYRQSLGQGLEFLIYFQGNSAPDKSGLPSDRFSAERTGGSVSTLTIQRTQQEDSAVYLCASSSGRGIDEQFFGPGTRLTVL.

This clone was found a few times. The chain carries TRBV18 and TRBJ1-5; D is ambiguous. The CDR3 sequence is 12 residues long. Germline CDR1 and CDR2: KGHSH and LQKENI. Trimming stripped 8 bases from V and 2 bases from J, with 7 bases between. The CDR3 loop reads CASQEGNQPQHF. Written as DNA, the CDR3 is TGTGCCAGCCAAGAGGGCAATCAGCCCCAGCATTTT.

The J gene is TRBJ1-5, the V gene TRBV30; 10 nucleotides align to TRBD1. This CDR3 contains 15 residues. Germline-derived CDR1 and CDR2 are GTSNPN and SVGIG (reference sequence). The junction had 4 bases not matched to a gene; V was cut back by 1 base and J by 4 bases. The CDR3 loop is CAWSAGTGDNQPQHF. In nucleotides, the CDR3 is TGTGCCTGGAGTGCCGGGACAGGGGATAATCAGCCCCAGCATTTT.

This clone was picked up a small number of times. The chain links TRBV2 to TRBJ2-3, with D tentatively TRBD2 (6 bases). The V gene lost 0 bases and the J gene lost 3 bases, with 10 bases spanning the gap. CDR1 is SNHLY, CDR2 FYNNEI, per germline. This CDR3 is built from 15 residues. CDR3 in amino acids: CASSEAGGRTDTQYF. CDR3 nucleotides: TGTGCCAGCAGTGAAGCAGGTGGGAGGACAGATACGCAGTATTTT.

The chain has TRBV6-5 and TRBJ1-1; the D is unclear. Per the germline V gene, CDR1 is MNHEY and CDR2 is SVGAGI. Trimming removed 0 bases from V and 6 bases from J, with 17 bases in between. The CDR3 sequence is 16 residues long. This CDR3 reads CASSYSNPRGEAEAFF. For the CDR3, the DNA is TGTGCCAGCAGTTACTCGAATCCCCGTGGGGAGGCTGAAGCTTTCTTT.

The gene calls are TRBV18 and TRBJ2-7; 9 nucleotides line up with TRBD1. Germline CDR1 is KGHSH and CDR2 is LQKENI. V lost 2 bases to trimming and J lost 3 bases; unmatched junction nucleotides: 5. This CDR3 region has 15 residues. CDR3 residues: CASSPGGQGNYEQYF. The CDR3, as DNA: TGTGCCAGCTCACCAGGGGGACAGGGCAACTACGAGCAGTACTTC.

The chain combines TRBV30 with TRBJ1-6; 7 nucleotides agree with TRBD1. Germline V gene data show CDR1 as GTSNPN and CDR2 as SVGIG (reference sequence). The CDR3 extends over 13 amino acids. V shed 5 bases and J 7 bases; nucleotides not matched to a gene: 5. The CDR3 bases are TGTGCCTGGGACCGGGACAGAAATTCACCCCTCCACTTT. Translating it yields CAWDRDRNSPLHF. Supplemented by reference TRBV30 and TRBJ1-6, the full variable domain reads SQTIHQWPATLVQPVGSPLSLECTVEGTSNPNLYWYRQAAGRGLQLLFYSVGIGQISSEVPQNLSASRPQDRQFILSSKKLLLSDSGFYLCAWDRDRNSPLHFGNGTRLTVT.

This clone has a handful of counts. The CDR3 spells CASSPAGTNEKLFF. The CDR3 coding sequence is TGTGCCAGCTCACCAGCGGGAACTAATGAAAAACTGTTTTTT. V and J are TRBV18 and TRBJ1-4; D is ambiguous. The V gene's germline CDR1 is KGHSH and CDR2 LQKENI. Trimming removed 2 bases from V and 1 base from J, with 5 bases in between. CDR3 length: 14 residues.

This clone was observed a handful of times. The gene calls are TRBV9 and TRBJ2-1, with 8 bases aligning to TRBD1. V lost 3 bases to trimming and J lost 5 bases; unmatched junction nucleotides: 4. Per the germline V gene, CDR1 is SGDLS and CDR2 is YYNGEE. CDR3 length: 14 residues. DNA for the CDR3: TGTGCCAGCAGCGCCCGGACAGGGAACAATGAGCAGTTCTTC. Protein: CASSARTGNNEQFF.